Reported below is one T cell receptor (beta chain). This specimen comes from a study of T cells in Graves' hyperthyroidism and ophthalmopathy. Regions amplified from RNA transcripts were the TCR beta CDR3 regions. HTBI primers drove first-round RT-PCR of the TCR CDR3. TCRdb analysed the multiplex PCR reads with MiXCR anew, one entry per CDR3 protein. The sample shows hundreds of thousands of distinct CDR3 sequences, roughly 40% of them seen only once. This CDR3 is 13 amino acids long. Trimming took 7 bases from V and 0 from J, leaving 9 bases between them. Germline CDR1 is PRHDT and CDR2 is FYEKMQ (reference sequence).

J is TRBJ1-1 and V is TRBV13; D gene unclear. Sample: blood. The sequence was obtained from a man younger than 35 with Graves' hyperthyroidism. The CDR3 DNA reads TGTGCCAGCAACGCGGGCGTGAACACTGAAGCTTTCTTT. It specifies CASNAGVNTEAFF.